These T cell receptor beta chains were read from a single sample in a study of blood T cell repertoires in COVID-19. Here immunoSEQ multiplex PCR was the method, and the copy in TCRdb shows in-frame clones only, minus some. The sample includes fewer than 350,000 clones, roughly 88% of them seen just once. Sequencing was done on a sample of PBMCs or T cells enriched from blood (not recorded which). Every receptor here comes from a woman aged 40 to 49 with acute COVID-19. The CDR3 runs from the conserved cysteine through the conserved F or W.

J gene | V gene | CDR3 protein
TRBJ2-7 | TRBV5-4 | CASSLKGRGGLYEQYF
TRBJ2-7 | TRBV28 | CASRSGGVSSYEQYF
TRBJ1-6 | TRBV30 | CAWSAPGRSPLHF
TRBJ2-1 | TRBV11-3 | CASSLSLAGGADEQFF
TRBJ1-5 | TRBV25-1 | CASSENTGRPQHF
TRBJ1-4 | TRBV28 | CASSLYDINEKLFF
TRBJ1-1 | TRBV6-2/TRBV6-3 | CASSHLLRRERMNTEAFF
TRBJ1-5 | TRBV28 | CASSPWTGDNQPQHF
TRBJ1-5 | TRBV19 | CASKGQPQGHQPQHF
TRBJ1-2 | TRBV6-5 | CASRGQGDYGYTF
TRBJ2-7 | TRBV28 | CASQGPNYAEQYF
TRBJ2-3 | TRBV9 | CASSVGGRAVDTQYF
TRBJ2-7 | TRBV25-1 | CASSATGTGLYEQYF
TRBJ2-3 | TRBV15 | CATSPDKWGVLADTQYF
TRBJ2-3 | TRBV15 | CATSTGLAARGDTQYF
TRBJ2-7 | TRBV7-9 | CASSQTGGPAYEQYF
TRBJ1-2 | TRBV10-3 | CAISDPDSDDYGYTF
TRBJ2-7 | TRBV15 | CATSRDPSSGTYEQYF
TRBJ1-6 | TRBV7-9 | CASRRTGTGNSPLHF
TRBJ2-1 | TRBV19 | CASSVSAGGPYNEQFF
TRBJ2-5 | TRBV19 | CASSINPTWRETQYF
TRBJ2-7 | TRBV7-2 | CASSLGPGGKQYF
TRBJ2-1 | TRBV2 | CASRVQGSVDEQFF
TRBJ2-1 | TRBV14 | CASSRLEPGQGHNEQFF
TRBJ2-5 | TRBV20-1 | CSAYLESQYF
TRBJ1-3 | TRBV3-1/TRBV3-2 | CASSQETGEFGGNTIYF
TRBJ1-5 | TRBV15 | CATSRDQEGAGNQPQHF
TRBJ1-1 | TRBV9 | CASSPTQDSRSEAFF
TRBJ2-3 | TRBV7-9 | CASSFRQGARGTDTQYF
TRBJ2-3 | TRBV4-1 | CASSLRTSGRALETQYF
TRBJ1-3 | TRBV5-4 | CASSLPTGNGNTIYF
TRBJ2-7 | TRBV5-6 | CASSLGGTSSYEQYF
TRBJ2-3 | TRBV19 | CASSLTSGTLTPTDTQYF
TRBJ2-3 | TRBV6-6 | CASRGLVRTDTQYF
TRBJ1-4 | TRBV10-3 | CAISDGVSEKLFF
TRBJ2-7 | TRBV4-3 | CASSQVLSGDYEQYF
TRBJ2-1 | TRBV5-1 | CASRDSNNEQFF
TRBJ2-5 | TRBV7-7 | CASSLEGGGTQYF
TRBJ1-4 | TRBV6-5 | CASSSGAAPNEKLFF
TRBJ1-6 | TRBV7-2 | CASSARGQSNSPLHF
TRBJ1-2 | TRBV28 | CASSTGGPNYGYTF
TRBJ1-4 | TRBV5-8 | CASSSSNRAINEKLFF
TRBJ2-1 | TRBV11-3 | CASSPSSSYEQFF
TRBJ1-2 | TRBV18 | CASSPEGTGGYGYTF
TRBJ1-1 | TRBV5-4 | CAYCLGLGDTEAFF
TRBJ1-1 | TRBV18 | CASSPVQQGFSEAFF
TRBJ2-3 | TRBV9 | CASSGGLAVTDTQYF
TRBJ2-6 | TRBV7-2 | CASSSGNVLTF
TRBJ1-5 | TRBV15 | CATGQGAILNQPQHF
TRBJ1-4 | TRBV12-5 | CASGLSGFGEKLFF
TRBJ1-1 | TRBV7-9 | CASSPWGQGAMNTEAFF